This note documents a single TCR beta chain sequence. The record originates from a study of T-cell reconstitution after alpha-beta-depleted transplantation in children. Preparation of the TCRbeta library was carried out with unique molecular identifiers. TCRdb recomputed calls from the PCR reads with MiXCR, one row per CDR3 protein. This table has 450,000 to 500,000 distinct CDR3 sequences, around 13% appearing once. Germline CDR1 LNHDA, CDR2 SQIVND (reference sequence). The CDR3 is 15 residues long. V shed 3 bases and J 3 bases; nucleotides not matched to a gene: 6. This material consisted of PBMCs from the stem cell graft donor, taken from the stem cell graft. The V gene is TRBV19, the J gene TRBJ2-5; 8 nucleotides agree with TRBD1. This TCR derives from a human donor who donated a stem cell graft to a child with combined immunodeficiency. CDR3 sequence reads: CASSMPTTGEETQYF. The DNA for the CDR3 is TGTGCCAGTAGTATGCCCACGACAGGGGAAGAGACCCAGTACTTC.